This T cell receptor (beta chain) was profiled in a study of T cell responses to AZD1222 COVID-19 vaccine. On the study more broadly: Recipients boosted at about 4 weeks or about 12 weeks are pooled. Overall study findings and caveats: Sampling that yielded the repertoires occurred only after the peak T cell response. Clonal diversity was possibly underestimated, and the donors were mostly white British, with more females.

Data came from immunoSEQ multiplex PCR; TCRdb stores just in-frame clones and leaves some out. This repertoire shows around 150,000 clones, 90% found once; its top ten account for approximately 3.6%. A word on this clone: Its antigen is not identified.

Trimming left V 6 bases short and J 4 bases short, with 24 bases between. This CDR3 contains 17 residues. The germline gives CDR1 SQVTM, CDR2 ANQGSEA. This TCR was recovered from an adult in good health. J is TRBJ2-2 and V is TRBV29-1; D possibly corresponds to TRBD2 (5 bases). The sample in question was peripheral blood, obtained on day 0 of AZD1222 vaccination. DNA of the CDR3: TGCAGCGTGGCCCCCCGTTTCTCGGGGTCAGGCACCGGGGAGCTGTTTTTT. This encodes CSVAPRFSGSGTGELFF.